These 20 T cell receptor beta chains share one sample of origin, sequenced in a study of early T cells in non-severe SARS-CoV-2 infection. Each CDR3 protein is one row after TCRdb ran MiXCR on the 5' RACE reads. The sample records around 94,000 distinct CDR3 sequences, around 14% being singletons. Sequenced sample: whole blood. These receptors were obtained from an adult who was a healthcare worker with PCR-confirmed SARS-CoV-2 infection or an uninfected control (not recorded which).

The genes are TRBV27 and TRBJ2-1; TRBD2 aligns across 11 bases. Germline CDR1 reads MNHEY; CDR2 reads SMNVEV (reference sequence). The ends lost 3 bases at V and 6 bases at J; junction bases unmatched: 7. The CDR3 contains 16 residues. CDR3 residues: CASSLSTSGTLNEQFF. CDR3 in DNA: TGTGCCAGCAGTTTGTCGACTAGCGGGACCCTCAATGAGCAGTTCTTC.

At least ten counts were recorded for this clonotype. The rearrangement uses TRBV29-1 and TRBJ2-7; tentatively, D is TRBD2 (5 bases). From germline, CDR1 is SQVTM and CDR2 ANQGSEA. This CDR3 is built from 14 residues. Trimming stripped 7 bases from V and 2 bases from J, with 18 bases between. CDR3 protein: CSACLGGPPYEQYF. DNA of the CDR3: TGCAGCGCATGCCTTGGAGGACCCCCCTACGAGCAGTACTTC.

This clonotype was seen only a few times. V is TRBV7-8 and J is TRBJ2-3; D might be TRBD1 or TRBD2, each matching 5 bases. The CDR3 runs to 17 residues. Trimming pared 1 base from V and 2 bases from J, leaving 16 bases between. Germline CDR1 reads SGHVS; CDR2 reads FQNEAQ. The CDR3 sequence is CASSLGGAQILTDTQYF. Written as DNA, the CDR3 is TGTGCCAGCAGCTTAGGAGGGGCGCAGATCCTCACAGATACGCAGTATTTT.

This clonotype was seen at least ten times. The J gene is TRBJ2-7, the V gene TRBV7-2, with D maybe TRBD2 (8 bases). The CDR3 extends over 14 amino acids. Trimming took 5 bases from V and 4 from J, leaving 15 bases between them. Germline V gene lookup returns CDR1 SGHTA and CDR2 FQGNSA. This chain's CDR3 is CASSLSGTAYEQYF. The CDR3 DNA reads TGTGCCAGCAGCCTTAGCGGGACAGCGTACGAGCAGTACTTC. The full variable domain, its missing parts supplied by reference TRBV7-2 and TRBJ2-7, is GAGVSQSPSNKVTEKGKDVELRCDPISGHTALYWYRQSLGQGLEFLIYFQGNSAPDKSGLPSDRFSAERTGGSVSTLTIQRTQQEDSAVYLCASSLSGTAYEQYFGPGTRLTVT.

The chain joins TRBV7-6 to TRBJ2-5; D is possibly TRBD2 (6 bases). The CDR3 is made up of 15 amino acids. CDR1 SGHVS and CDR2 FNYEAQ come from the germline V gene. Trimming removed 0 bases at V and 5 bases at J, with 13 bases between. DNA of the CDR3: TGTGCCAGCAGCTTAGCCGGGGCGGGGAGGGAGACCCAGTACTTC. It encodes CASSLAGAGRETQYF.

This clonotype was counted ten times or more. The chain employs TRBV18 and TRBJ2-7; 8 bases are shared with TRBD2. The CDR3 loop spans 14 amino acids. J lost 2 bases, V lost 0 bases, and 0 bases had no gene match. CDR1 and CDR2 (germline): KGHSH, LQKENI. CDR3 nucleotides: TGTGCCAGCTCACCACCTAGCGGGACCTACGAGCAGTACTTC. The encoded protein is CASSPPSGTYEQYF.

Ten or more counts support this clonotype. V and J are TRBV4-1 and TRBJ2-3; 9 bases fit TRBD2. The trim removed 0 bases at V and 7 bases at J, leaving 8 bases unmatched. The V gene's germline CDR1 is MGHRA and CDR2 YSYEKL. CDR3 length: 16 residues. The CDR3 sequence is CASSQDPSGLAHTQYF. The CDR3 bases are TGCGCCAGCAGCCAAGATCCCTCGGGACTAGCTCATACGCAGTATTTT.

This clonotype has just a few counts. The chain uses TRBV2 and TRBJ2-1; TRBD2 agrees at 8 bases. Germline CDR1 and CDR2: SNHLY and FYNNEI. The CDR3 is 14 amino acids. J gave up 7 bases and V 7 bases, and 9 bases lay outside the gene matches. CDR3 region: CASTTRSGSNEQFF. As DNA, the CDR3 is TGTGCCAGCACCACCCGGAGCGGGAGTAATGAGCAGTTCTTC.

This clonotype was observed a handful of times. This rearrangement joins TRBV5-1 to TRBJ2-7; D may be TRBD2 (6 bases). From germline, CDR1 is SGHRS and CDR2 YFSETQ. V lost 2 bases and J lost 7, with 19 bases in between. The CDR3 is 15 amino acids. The CDR3 sequence: CASSFSSDFLREQYF. In DNA, the CDR3 is TGCGCCAGCAGCTTTTCTAGCGACTTTCTACGGGAGCAGTACTTC.

There are a few counts of this clonotype. The chain has TRBV2 and TRBJ2-3; D is unclear. Germline assignment: CDR1 SNHLY and CDR2 FYNNEI. V was clipped by 5 bases and J by 2 bases, with 5 bases between them. The CDR3 totals 12 residues. CDR3 residues: CASSYNTDTQYF. As DNA, the CDR3 is TGTGCCAGCAGTTACAACACAGATACGCAGTATTTT.

This clonotype showed up many times. The chain links TRBV29-1 to TRBJ2-2, with D unclear. The CDR3 sequence is 11 residues long. Germline assignment: CDR1 SQVTM and CDR2 ANQGSEA. Deletions cut 7 bases from V and 5 bases from J, with 8 bases between. CDR3 nucleotides: TGCAGCGCATTGGGAACCGGGGAGCTGTTTTTT. The encoded protein is CSALGTGELFF.

This clonotype was seen repeatedly, ten times or more. The V call is TRBV30, the J call TRBJ1-2; maybe TRBD1 (5 bases). Trimming left V 6 bases short and J 4 bases short, with 21 bases between. The length of the CDR3 is 15 residues. Germline V gene lookup returns CDR1 GTSNPN and CDR2 SVGIG (reference sequence). This chain's CDR3 is CACGGTGHGRYGYTF. As DNA, the CDR3 is TGTGCCTGTGGAGGTACGGGGCACGGCCGCTATGGCTACACCTTC.

This clonotype has a count of ten or more. V is TRBV27 and J is TRBJ2-3; TRBD2 matches at 7 bases. V shed 3 bases, J shed 5 bases, and the junction held 5 bases outside the gene matches. The germline gives CDR1 MNHEY, CDR2 SMNVEV (reference sequence). CDR3 size: 14 residues. For the CDR3, the DNA is TGTGCCAGCAGTTTCTCCGGGACTAAAGATACGCAGTATTTT. This translates into CASSFSGTKDTQYF.

Many counts were recorded for this clonotype. V is TRBV5-1 and J is TRBJ2-7; 10 positions agree with TRBD2. After removal of 1 base from V and 2 bases from J, the junction contained 12 bases not matched to a gene. Germline V gives CDR1 SGHRS, CDR2 YFSETQ. The CDR3 consists of 18 residues. In DNA, the CDR3 is TGCGCCAGCAGCTTGTTCACTCATAGGACTAGCGGAACCTACGAGCAGTACTTC. Its protein product is CASSLFTHRTSGTYEQYF.

This clonotype was detected ten times or more. The rearrangement uses TRBV29-1 and TRBJ2-3; D not certain. Trimming removed 6 bases from V and 2 bases from J, with 6 bases in between. The CDR3 covers 11 residues. The V gene's germline CDR1 is SQVTM and CDR2 ANQGSEA. The chain's CDR3 is CSVRPTDTQYF. The CDR3 DNA reads TGCAGCGTCAGGCCCACAGATACGCAGTATTTT.

This clonotype was counted a few times. The chain carries TRBV24-1 and TRBJ1-2; D is ambiguous. Trimming pared 3 bases from V and 5 bases from J, leaving 9 bases between. The CDR3 totals 13 residues. Germline V gene sequence: CDR1 KGHDR, CDR2 SFDVKD. CDR3 in DNA: TGTGCCACCAGTGATGACTTACATTATGGCTACACCTTC. Translated: CATSDDLHYGYTF.

The table lists this clonotype with many counts. V and J are TRBV2 and TRBJ2-5, with D unresolved. CDR1 is SNHLY, CDR2 FYNNEI, per germline. V lost 3 bases, J lost 7 bases, and 3 bases lay in between. This CDR3 spans 10 amino acids. This chain's CDR3 is CASSDLTQYF. DNA of the CDR3: TGTGCCAGCAGTGATCTGACCCAGTACTTC.

This clonotype occurred many times. J is TRBJ1-1 and V is TRBV10-3; 8 nucleotides align to TRBD1. Germline CDR1 and CDR2: ENHRY and SYGVKD. The CDR3 runs to 12 residues. J lost 5 bases, V lost 10 bases, and 6 bases had no gene match. The CDR3, as DNA: TGTGCCACCGGACAGGGAAATACTGAAGCTTTCTTT. This sequence encodes CATGQGNTEAFF.

V and J are TRBV12-3 or TRBV12-4 and TRBJ2-2, with D perhaps TRBD1 (6 bases). V was clipped by 1 base and J by 2 bases, with 11 bases between them. The CDR3 covers 16 residues. This CDR3 is CASSLVLRGNTGELFF. The CDR3 coding sequence is TGTGCCAGCAGTTTAGTACTCAGGGGCAACACCGGGGAGCTGTTTTTT.

The chain combines TRBV18 with TRBJ2-7; the match to TRBD2 covers 7 bases. The CDR3 length is 16 residues. Germline V lookup: CDR1 KGHSH, CDR2 LQKENI. V was clipped by 3 bases and J by 1 base; unmatched bases: 9. CDR3 residues: CASSPQGAGTSYEQYF. CDR3 nucleotides: TGTGCCAGCTCACCCCAGGGAGCGGGGACTTCCTACGAGCAGTACTTC.